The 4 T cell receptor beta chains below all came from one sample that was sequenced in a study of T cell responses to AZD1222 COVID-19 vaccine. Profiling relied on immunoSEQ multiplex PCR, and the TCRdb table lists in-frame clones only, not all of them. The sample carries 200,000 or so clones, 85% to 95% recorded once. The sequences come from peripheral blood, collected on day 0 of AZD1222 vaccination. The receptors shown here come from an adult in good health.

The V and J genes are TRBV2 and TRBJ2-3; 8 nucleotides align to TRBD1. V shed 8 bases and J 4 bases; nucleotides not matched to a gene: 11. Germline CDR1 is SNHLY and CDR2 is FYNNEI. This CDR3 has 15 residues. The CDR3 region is CASEFDRGRPDTQYF. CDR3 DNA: TGTGCCAGCGAATTCGACAGGGGACGGCCAGATACGCAGTATTTT.

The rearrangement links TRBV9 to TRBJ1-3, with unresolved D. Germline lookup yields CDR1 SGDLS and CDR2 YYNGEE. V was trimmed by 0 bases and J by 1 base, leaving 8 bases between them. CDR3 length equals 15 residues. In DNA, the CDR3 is TGTGCCAGCAGCGTAGATTTGTTATCTGGAAACACCATATATTTT. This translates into CASSVDLLSGNTIYF.

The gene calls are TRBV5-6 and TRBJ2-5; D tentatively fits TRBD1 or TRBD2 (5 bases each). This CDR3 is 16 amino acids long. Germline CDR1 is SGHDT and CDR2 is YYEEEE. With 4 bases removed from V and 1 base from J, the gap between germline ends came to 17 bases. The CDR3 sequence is CASSPWEWGTQETQYF. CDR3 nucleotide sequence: TGTGCCAGCAGCCCCTGGGAATGGGGGACCCAAGAGACCCAGTACTTC.

CDR3 coding DNA: TGTGCCAGCAGCTTAGTCCCCACCGGGGAGCTGTTTTTT. Protein product: CASSLVPTGELFF. The chain employs TRBV7-2 and TRBJ2-2, with D unclear. The V gene's germline CDR1 is SGHTA and CDR2 FQGNSA. V was cut by 1 base and J by 4 bases, with 4 bases left in between. This CDR3 is built from 13 residues. Combining the CDR3 with reference TRBV7-2 and TRBJ2-2 gives the whole variable domain GAGVSQSPSNKVTEKGKDVELRCDPISGHTALYWYRQSLGQGLEFLIYFQGNSAPDKSGLPSDRFSAERTGGSVSTLTIQRTQQEDSAVYLCASSLVPTGELFFGEGSRLTVL.